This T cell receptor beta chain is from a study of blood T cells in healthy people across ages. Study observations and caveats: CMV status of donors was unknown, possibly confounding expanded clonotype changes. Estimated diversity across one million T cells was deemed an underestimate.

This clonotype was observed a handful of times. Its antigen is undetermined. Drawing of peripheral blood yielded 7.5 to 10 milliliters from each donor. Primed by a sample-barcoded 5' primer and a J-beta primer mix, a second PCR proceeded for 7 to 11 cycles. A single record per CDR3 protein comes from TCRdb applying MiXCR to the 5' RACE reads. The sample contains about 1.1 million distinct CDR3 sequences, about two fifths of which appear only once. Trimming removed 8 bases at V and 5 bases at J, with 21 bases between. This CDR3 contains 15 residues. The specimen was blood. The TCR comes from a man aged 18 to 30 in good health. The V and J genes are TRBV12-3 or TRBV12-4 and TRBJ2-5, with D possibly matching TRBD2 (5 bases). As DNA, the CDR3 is TGTGCCAGCTCCCCCCCCTCCGGAGGTGTGGAGACCCAGTACTTC. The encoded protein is CASSPPSGGVETQYF.